These 17 T cell receptor beta chains were sequenced from one sample in a study of early T cells in non-severe SARS-CoV-2 infection. Via MiXCR, TCRdb re-called the 5' RACE reads, giving one row per CDR3 protein. The sample lists tens of thousands of distinct CDR3 sequences; around 13% were seen once. Sequencing was carried out using whole blood. These receptors all come from an adult who was a healthcare worker with PCR-confirmed SARS-CoV-2 infection or an uninfected control (not recorded which).

At least ten counts were recorded for this clonotype. The rearrangement joins TRBV4-3 to TRBJ1-3, with 8 positions matching TRBD1. The V segment lost 0 bases and the J segment 3 bases; nucleotides outside the gene matches: 4. Germline lookup yields CDR1 LGHNA and CDR2 YSLEER. The CDR3 is 16 amino acids. The CDR3 protein is CASSQDEGQGGNTIYF. The CDR3 DNA reads TGCGCCAGCAGCCAAGATGAAGGACAGGGTGGAAACACCATATATTTT.

The rearrangement uses TRBV28 and TRBJ2-5, with D perhaps matching TRBD1 or TRBD2 (7 bases each). In germline, CDR1 is MDHEN, CDR2 SYDVKM. The CDR3 length is 16 residues. V lost 4 bases and J 2 bases, leaving 17 bases between the germline ends. The CDR3 spells CASSSPTSRGQETQYF. The CDR3 DNA reads as TGTGCCAGCAGTTCTCCGACTAGCAGGGGGCAAGAGACCCAGTACTTC. Full variable domain (outside the CDR3, taken from reference TRBV28 and TRBJ2-5): DVKVTQSSRYLVKRTGEKVFLECVQDMDHENMFWYRQDPGLGLRLIYFSYDVKMKEKGDIPEGYSVSREKKERFSLILESASTNQTSMYLCASSSPTSRGQETQYFGPGTRLLVL.

In its sample, this clonotype is medium-sized (0.01 to 0.1%). V and J are TRBV20-1 and TRBJ2-1; 13 nucleotides match TRBD2. The CDR3 contains 17 residues. Germline V gene lookup returns CDR1 DFQATT and CDR2 SNEGSKA (reference sequence). J was trimmed by 2 bases and V by 0 bases; bases with no gene match: 4. The DNA for the CDR3 is TGCAGTGCTAGAGAGTTGGGACTAGCGGGGCCCTACAATGAGCAGTTCTTC. This encodes CSARELGLAGPYNEQFF.

This clonotype was seen a single time. This CDR3 reads CASSPWIGEVTEAFF. In DNA form, the CDR3 reads TGTGCCAGCAGCCCGTGGATAGGGGAAGTCACTGAAGCTTTCTTT. The V call is TRBV7-6, the J call TRBJ1-1; D may be TRBD1 (5 bases). This CDR3 is 15 amino acids long. The germline V gene encodes CDR1 SGHVS and CDR2 FNYEAQ. V was trimmed by 5 bases and J by 4 bases, leaving 17 bases between them.

This clonotype was detected many times. This chain joins TRBV12-3 or TRBV12-4 and TRBJ2-5; 12 bases align to TRBD2. The CDR3 contains 18 residues. The V gene end was trimmed by 4 bases and the J gene end by 2 bases; junction bases not matched to a gene: 11. The CDR3 DNA reads TGTGCCAGCAGTTCGGGGGGGACTAGCGGGCCCTTACAAGAGACCCAGTACTTC. This translates into CASSSGGTSGPLQETQYF.

This clonotype was observed at least ten times. V usage is TRBV20-1 and J usage is TRBJ2-1; D might be TRBD1 or TRBD2, each matching 5 bases. The ends were cut back, 6 bases at V and 7 bases at J, with 19 bases in the middle. Germline loops: CDR1 DFQATT, CDR2 SNEGSKA (reference sequence). The length of the CDR3 is 14 residues. CDR3 region: CSAKLKGRTNEQFF. The CDR3 coding sequence is TGCAGTGCCAAACTAAAGGGGAGAACTAATGAGCAGTTCTTC.

The V and J genes are TRBV9 and TRBJ2-5; no clear D. The germline gives CDR1 SGDLS, CDR2 YYNGEE. The CDR3 covers 14 residues. V lost 1 base and J 5 bases, leaving 12 bases between the germline ends. The CDR3 DNA sequence: TGTGCCAGCAGCGTATCTCAGACCGGGGAGACCCAGTACTTC. Protein: CASSVSQTGETQYF.

This clonotype was picked up many times. The V call is TRBV6-2 or TRBV6-3, the J call TRBJ2-4; D gene uncertain. CDR3 size: 14 residues. The germline gives CDR1 MNHEY, CDR2 SVGEGT. The V end was cut by 6 bases, the J end by 0 bases, with 9 bases between. The CDR3 protein is CASSPRTAKNIQYF. The CDR3 region has the DNA TGTGCCAGCAGCCCCCGGACAGCCAAAAACATTCAGTACTTC.

V is TRBV12-2 and J is TRBJ2-1. TRBV12-2 is given as a pseudogene. The CDR3 has 18 amino acids. CDR3 nucleotides: TGTGCAAGTCGCTTAGCCCTAGAAACAAAAGATTCCTACAATGAGCAGTTCTTC. Its translation is CASRLALETKDSYNEQFF.

This clonotype has more than one count but fewer than ten. The J gene is TRBJ2-5, the V gene TRBV6-1; TRBD2 matches 9 bases. The CDR3 loop spans 15 amino acids. J gave up 0 bases and V 8 bases, and 7 bases lay outside the gene matches. Per the germline V gene, CDR1 is MNHNS and CDR2 is SASEGT. The CDR3 DNA reads as TGTGCCAGCGGAGAATTAGCGGGGGACCAAGAGACCCAGTACTTC. Protein sequence: CASGELAGDQETQYF.

This clonotype occurred many times. The V call is TRBV20-1, the J call TRBJ2-7, with D perhaps assigned TRBD1 or TRBD2 (7 bases each). CDR1 DFQATT and CDR2 SNEGSKA come from the germline V gene (reference sequence). The CDR3 covers 15 residues. V was shortened by 0 bases and J by 2 bases, with 14 bases between the two germline ends. For the CDR3, the DNA is TGCAGTGCTAGAGATACGACAGGGAGGGCCTACGAGCAGTACTTC. Its translation: CSARDTTGRAYEQYF.

The J gene is TRBJ2-7, the V gene TRBV11-2; tentative D call: TRBD2 (5 bases). Trimming left V 5 bases short and J 2 bases short, with 25 bases between. The CDR3 runs 18 residues. The germline CDR1 and CDR2 sequences are SGHAT and FQNNGV. The CDR3 DNA sequence: TGTGCCAGCAGCAACCCATTCTTATACACCAACGGGACCTACGAGCAGTACTTC. This encodes CASSNPFLYTNGTYEQYF.

Many counts were recorded for this clonotype. V usage is TRBV7-3 and J usage is TRBJ2-7; 12 bases are shared with TRBD2. CDR1 is SGHTA and CDR2 is FQGTGA in the germline V gene. This CDR3 spans 15 amino acids. V trimming: 4 bases; J trimming: 7 bases; junction bases outside the gene matches: 8. The CDR3 DNA sequence: TGTGCCAGCAGCTCGCGACTAGCGGGGGAGTCGGAGCAGTACTTC. This gives the protein CASSSRLAGESEQYF. The whole variable domain, remainder taken from reference TRBV7-3 and TRBJ2-7, is GAGVSQTPSNKVTEKGKYVELRCDPISGHTALYWYRQSLGQGPEFLIYFQGTGAADDSGLPNDRFFAVRPEGSVSTLKIQRTERGDSAVYLCASSSRLAGESEQYFGPGTRLTVT.

This clonotype was detected only a few times. This chain links TRBV29-1 with TRBJ1-1, with no clear D. The CDR3 spans 13 residues. Trimming took 4 bases from V and 5 from J, leaving 14 bases between them. Germline CDR1 SQVTM, CDR2 ANQGSEA. The CDR3 nucleotides are TGCAGCGTTGGGCCGTTTAGCGCAACTGAAGCTTTCTTT. Its translation is CSVGPFSATEAFF.

This clonotype was observed a handful of times. J is TRBJ1-1 and V is TRBV7-2; D might be TRBD1 (5 bases). CDR3 size: 15 residues. V lost 1 base and J 1 base, leaving 10 bases between the germline ends. The V gene's germline CDR1 is SGHTA and CDR2 FQGNSA. DNA for the CDR3: TGTGCCAGCAGCTTAGTTGTCAGGGCGAACACTGAAGCTTTCTTT. Protein sequence: CASSLVVRANTEAFF.

The rearrangement joins TRBV10-2 to TRBJ2-7; TRBD1 matches at 7 bases. The CDR3 totals 13 residues. Trimming cost V 8 bases and J 9 bases; bases outside gene matches: 13. The V gene's germline CDR1 is WSHSY and CDR2 SAAADI. The CDR3 protein is CASGETGTSGQYF. The DNA for the CDR3 is TGCGCCAGCGGGGAGACAGGGACAAGCGGGCAGTACTTC.

The chain employs TRBV5-1 and TRBJ1-3, with 9 nucleotides matching TRBD1. With 3 bases clipped from V and 7 bases from J, the junction kept 5 bases outside the gene matches. In germline, CDR1 is SGHRS, CDR2 YFSETQ. The CDR3 length is 14 residues. The CDR3 DNA reads TGCGCCAGCAGCTGGGGGACAGGGATGAACACCATATATTTT. Translated: CASSWGTGMNTIYF.